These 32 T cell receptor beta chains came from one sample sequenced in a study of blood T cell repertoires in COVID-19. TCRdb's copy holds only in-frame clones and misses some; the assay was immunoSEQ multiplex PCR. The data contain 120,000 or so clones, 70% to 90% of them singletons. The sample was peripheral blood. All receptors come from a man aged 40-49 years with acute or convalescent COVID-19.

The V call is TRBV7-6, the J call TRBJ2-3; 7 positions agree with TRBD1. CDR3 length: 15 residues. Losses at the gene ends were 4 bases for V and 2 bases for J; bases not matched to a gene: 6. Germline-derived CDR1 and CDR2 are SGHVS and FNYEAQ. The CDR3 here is CASSSPGQDTDTQYF. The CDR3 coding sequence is TGTGCCAGCAGCTCCCCCGGACAGGACACAGATACGCAGTATTTT.

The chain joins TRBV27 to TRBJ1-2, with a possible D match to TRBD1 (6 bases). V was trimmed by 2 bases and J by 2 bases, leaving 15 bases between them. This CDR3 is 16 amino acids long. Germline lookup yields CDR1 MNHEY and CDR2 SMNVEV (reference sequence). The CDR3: CASSLNPDRPNYGYTF. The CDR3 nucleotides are TGTGCCAGCAGTTTAAACCCGGACAGACCAAACTATGGCTACACCTTC.

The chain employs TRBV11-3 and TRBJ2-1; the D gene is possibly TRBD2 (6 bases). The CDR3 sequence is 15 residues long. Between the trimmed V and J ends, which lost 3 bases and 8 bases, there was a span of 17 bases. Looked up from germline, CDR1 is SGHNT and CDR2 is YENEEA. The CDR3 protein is CASSFAGTQSDEQFF. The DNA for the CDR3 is TGTGCCAGCAGCTTCGCCGGGACTCAGTCCGATGAGCAGTTCTTC.

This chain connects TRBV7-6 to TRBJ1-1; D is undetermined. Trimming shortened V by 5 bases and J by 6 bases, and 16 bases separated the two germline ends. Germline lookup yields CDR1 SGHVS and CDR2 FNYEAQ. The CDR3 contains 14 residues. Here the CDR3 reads CASSLTTLSSEAFF. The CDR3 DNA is TGTGCCAGCAGCCTAACGACACTGAGCTCTGAAGCTTTCTTT.

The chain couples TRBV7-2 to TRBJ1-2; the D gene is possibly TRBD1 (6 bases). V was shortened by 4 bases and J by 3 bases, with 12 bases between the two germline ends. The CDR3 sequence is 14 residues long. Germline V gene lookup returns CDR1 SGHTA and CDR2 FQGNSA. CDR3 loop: CASSSRTVDYGYTF. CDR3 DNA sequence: TGTGCCAGCAGCTCCCGGACAGTAGACTATGGCTACACCTTC.

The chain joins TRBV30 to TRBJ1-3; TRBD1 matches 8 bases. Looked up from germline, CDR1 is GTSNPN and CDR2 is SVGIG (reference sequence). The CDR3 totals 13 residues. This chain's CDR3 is CAGTGPSGNTIYF. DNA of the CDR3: TGTGCGGGGACAGGCCCCTCTGGAAACACCATATATTTT.

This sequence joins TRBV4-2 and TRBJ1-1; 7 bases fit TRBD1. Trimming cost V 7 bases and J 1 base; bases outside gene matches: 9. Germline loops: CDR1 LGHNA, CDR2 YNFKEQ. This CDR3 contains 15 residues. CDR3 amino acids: CASTRRTGGNTEAFF. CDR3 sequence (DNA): TGTGCCAGCACCAGGCGGACAGGCGGGAACACTGAAGCTTTCTTT.

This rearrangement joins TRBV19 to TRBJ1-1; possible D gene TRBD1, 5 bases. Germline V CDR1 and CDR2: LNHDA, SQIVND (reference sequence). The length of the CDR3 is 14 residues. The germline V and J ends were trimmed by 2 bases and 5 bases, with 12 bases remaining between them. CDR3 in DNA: TGTGCCAGTAGTATATCCACAGGAAGTACTGAAGCTTTCTTT. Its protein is CASSISTGSTEAFF.

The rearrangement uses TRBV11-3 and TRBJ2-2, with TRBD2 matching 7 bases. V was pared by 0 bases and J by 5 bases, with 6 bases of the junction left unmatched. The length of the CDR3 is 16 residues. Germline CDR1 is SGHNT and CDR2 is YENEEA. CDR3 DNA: TGTGCCAGCAGCTTAGATCTGACTAGCCGTACCGGGGAGCTGTTTTTT. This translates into CASSLDLTSRTGELFF.

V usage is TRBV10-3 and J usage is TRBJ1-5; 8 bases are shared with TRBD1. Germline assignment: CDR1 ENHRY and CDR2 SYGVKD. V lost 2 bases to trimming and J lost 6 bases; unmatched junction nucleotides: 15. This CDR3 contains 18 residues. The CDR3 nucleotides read TGTGCCATCAGTGAGCCACCGCTGGGCAGGGGGCAGGGTCAGCCCCAGCATTTT. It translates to CAISEPPLGRGQGQPQHF.

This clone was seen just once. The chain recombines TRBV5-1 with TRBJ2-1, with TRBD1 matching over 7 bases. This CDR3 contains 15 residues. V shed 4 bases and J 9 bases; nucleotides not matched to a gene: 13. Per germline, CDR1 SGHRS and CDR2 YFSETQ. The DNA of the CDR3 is TGCGCCAGCAGCCCGTCGGGAACAGGGGTTCGTGAGCAGTTCTTC. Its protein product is CASSPSGTGVREQFF.

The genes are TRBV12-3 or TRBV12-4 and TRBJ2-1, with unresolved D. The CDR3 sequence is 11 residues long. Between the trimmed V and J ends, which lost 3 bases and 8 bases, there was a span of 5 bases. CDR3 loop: CASSFRYEQFF. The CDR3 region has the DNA TGTGCCAGCAGTTTCAGGTATGAGCAGTTCTTC.

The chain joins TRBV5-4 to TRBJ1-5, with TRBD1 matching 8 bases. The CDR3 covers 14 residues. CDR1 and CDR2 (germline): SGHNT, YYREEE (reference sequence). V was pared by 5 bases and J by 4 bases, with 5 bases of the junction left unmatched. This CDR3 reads CASSSQGANQPQHF. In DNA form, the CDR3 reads TGTGCCAGCAGTTCTCAGGGGGCAAATCAGCCCCAGCATTTT.

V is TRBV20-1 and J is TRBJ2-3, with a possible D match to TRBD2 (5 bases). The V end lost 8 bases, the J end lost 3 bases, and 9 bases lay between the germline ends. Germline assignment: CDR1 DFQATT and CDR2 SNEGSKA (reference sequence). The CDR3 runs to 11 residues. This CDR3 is CSTTRTDTQYF. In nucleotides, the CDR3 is TGCAGTACTACTAGGACAGATACGCAGTATTTT.

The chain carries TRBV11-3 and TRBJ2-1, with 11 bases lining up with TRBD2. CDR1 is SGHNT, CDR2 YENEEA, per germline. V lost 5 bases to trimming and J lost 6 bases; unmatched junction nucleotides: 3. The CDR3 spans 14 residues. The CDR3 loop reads CASSATSGANEQFF. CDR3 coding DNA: TGTGCCAGCAGCGCGACTAGCGGGGCCAATGAGCAGTTCTTC.

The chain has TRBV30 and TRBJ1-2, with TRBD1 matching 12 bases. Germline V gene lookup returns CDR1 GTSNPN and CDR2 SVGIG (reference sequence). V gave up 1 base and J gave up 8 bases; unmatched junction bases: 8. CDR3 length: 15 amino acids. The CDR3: CAWSAGTGGMWGYTF. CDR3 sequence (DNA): TGTGCCTGGAGTGCCGGGACAGGGGGCATGTGGGGCTACACCTTC.

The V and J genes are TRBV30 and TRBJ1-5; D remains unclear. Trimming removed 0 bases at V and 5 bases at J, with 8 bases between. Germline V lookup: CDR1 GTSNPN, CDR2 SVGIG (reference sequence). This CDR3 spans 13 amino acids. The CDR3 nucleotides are TGTGCCTGGAGTGTACTTATTGATCAGCCCCAGCATTTT. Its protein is CAWSVLIDQPQHF.

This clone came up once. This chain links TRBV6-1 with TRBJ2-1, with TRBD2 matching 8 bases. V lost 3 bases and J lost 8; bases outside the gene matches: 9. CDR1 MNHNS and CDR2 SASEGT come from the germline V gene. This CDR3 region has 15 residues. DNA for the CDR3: TGTGCCAGCAGTGACCAGGGACTAGTAGGGTATGAGCAGTTCTTC. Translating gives CASSDQGLVGYEQFF.

CDR3 DNA: TGTGCCAGCAGCGTAGCCTCCGCGGGATCCTACAATGAGCAGTTCTTC. It is translated as CASSVASAGSYNEQFF. The gene calls are TRBV9 and TRBJ2-1, with D maybe TRBD2 (6 bases). Trimming removed 0 bases from V and 1 base from J, with 11 bases in between. This CDR3 has 16 residues. Germline V lookup: CDR1 SGDLS, CDR2 YYNGEE.

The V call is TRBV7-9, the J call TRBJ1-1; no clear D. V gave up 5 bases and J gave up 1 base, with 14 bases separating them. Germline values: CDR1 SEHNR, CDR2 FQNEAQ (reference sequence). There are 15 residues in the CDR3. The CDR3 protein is CASSDPAEENTEAFF. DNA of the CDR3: TGTGCCAGCAGCGACCCCGCGGAGGAGAACACTGAAGCTTTCTTT.

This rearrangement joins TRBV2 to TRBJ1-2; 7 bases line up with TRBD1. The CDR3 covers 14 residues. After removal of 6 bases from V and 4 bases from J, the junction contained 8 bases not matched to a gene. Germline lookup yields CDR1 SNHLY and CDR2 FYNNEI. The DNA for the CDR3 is TGTGCCAGCAGGGGGACAGACGAGATCTATGGCTACACCTTC. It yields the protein CASRGTDEIYGYTF.

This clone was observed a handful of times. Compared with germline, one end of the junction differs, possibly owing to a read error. For the CDR3, the DNA is TGTGCCTGGAGCCCAACCCGGATTCAGGGGAACCCTGAAGCTTTCTTT. Translating gives CAWSPTRIQGNPEAFF. This rearrangement joins TRBV30 to TRBJ1-1; maybe TRBD1 (6 bases). CDR1 and CDR2 from the germline V gene are GTSNPN and SVGIG (reference sequence). CDR3 size: 16 residues. Variable domain in full (rest from reference TRBV30 and TRBJ1-1): SQTIHQWPATLVQPVGSPLSLECTVEGTSNPNLYWYRQAAGRGLQLLFYSVGIGQISSEVPQNLSASRPQDRQFILSSKKLLLSDSGFYLCAWSPTRIQGNPEAFFGQGTRLTVV.

This CDR3 is CASSSLLVLNEQFF. The CDR3 nucleotides are TGTGCCAGCAGCTCTCTACTAGTTCTCAATGAGCAGTTCTTC. The gene calls are TRBV5-4 and TRBJ2-1; a possible D gene is TRBD2 (5 bases). From germline, CDR1 is SGHNT and CDR2 YYREEE (reference sequence). This CDR3 has 14 residues. Trimming shortened V by 3 bases and J by 6 bases, and 13 bases separated the two germline ends.

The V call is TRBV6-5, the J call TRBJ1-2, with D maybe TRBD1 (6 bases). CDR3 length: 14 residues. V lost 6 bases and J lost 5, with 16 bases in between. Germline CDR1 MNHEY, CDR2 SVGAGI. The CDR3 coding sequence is TGTGCCAGCAGGGGGGACACGAGGGGGTATGGCTACACCTTC. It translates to CASRGDTRGYGYTF.

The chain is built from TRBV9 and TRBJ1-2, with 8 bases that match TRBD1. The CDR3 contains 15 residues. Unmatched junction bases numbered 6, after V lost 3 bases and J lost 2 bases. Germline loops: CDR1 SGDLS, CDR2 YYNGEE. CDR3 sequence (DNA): TGTGCCAGCAGCGCAGGGACAGGCCCCAACTATGGCTACACCTTC. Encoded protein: CASSAGTGPNYGYTF.

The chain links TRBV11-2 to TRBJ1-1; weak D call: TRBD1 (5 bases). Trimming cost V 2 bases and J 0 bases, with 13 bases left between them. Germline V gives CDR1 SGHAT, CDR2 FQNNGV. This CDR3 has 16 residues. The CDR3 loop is CASSLSSGRVNTEAFF. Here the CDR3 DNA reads TGTGCCAGCAGCTTATCCTCCGGCAGGGTGAACACTGAAGCTTTCTTT.

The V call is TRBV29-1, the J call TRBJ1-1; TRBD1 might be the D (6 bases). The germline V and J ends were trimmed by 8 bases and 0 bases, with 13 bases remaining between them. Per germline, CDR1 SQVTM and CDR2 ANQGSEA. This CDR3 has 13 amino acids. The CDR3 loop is CSIARGVNTEAFF. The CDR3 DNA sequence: TGCAGCATAGCCAGGGGCGTGAACACTGAAGCTTTCTTT.

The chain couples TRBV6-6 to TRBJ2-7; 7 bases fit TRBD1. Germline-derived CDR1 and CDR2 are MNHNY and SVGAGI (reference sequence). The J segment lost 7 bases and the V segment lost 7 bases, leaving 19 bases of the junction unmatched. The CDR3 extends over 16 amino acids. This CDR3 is CASTQRGTGVVGEQYF. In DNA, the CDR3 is TGTGCCAGCACCCAACGAGGAACAGGGGTGGTTGGGGAGCAGTACTTC.

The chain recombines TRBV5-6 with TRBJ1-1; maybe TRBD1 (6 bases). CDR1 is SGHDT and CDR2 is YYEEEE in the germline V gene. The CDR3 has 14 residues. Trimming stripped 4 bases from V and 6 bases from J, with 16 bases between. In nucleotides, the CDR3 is TGTGCCAGCAGCCTCAAACCAGGGGAATCTGAAGCTTTCTTT. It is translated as CASSLKPGESEAFF.

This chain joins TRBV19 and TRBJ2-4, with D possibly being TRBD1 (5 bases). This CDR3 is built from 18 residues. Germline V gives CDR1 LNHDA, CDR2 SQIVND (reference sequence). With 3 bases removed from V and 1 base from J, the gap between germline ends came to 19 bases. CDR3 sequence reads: CASSIRSAGIGAKNIQYF. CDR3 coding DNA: TGTGCCAGTAGTATCCGCTCGGCAGGGATCGGGGCCAAAAACATTCAGTACTTC. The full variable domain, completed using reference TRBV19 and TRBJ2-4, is DGGITQSPKYLFRKEGQNVTLSCEQNLNHDAMYWYRQDPGQGLRLIYYSQIVNDFQKGDIAEGYSVSREKKESFPLTVTSAQKNPTAFYLCASSIRSAGIGAKNIQYFGAGTRLSVL.

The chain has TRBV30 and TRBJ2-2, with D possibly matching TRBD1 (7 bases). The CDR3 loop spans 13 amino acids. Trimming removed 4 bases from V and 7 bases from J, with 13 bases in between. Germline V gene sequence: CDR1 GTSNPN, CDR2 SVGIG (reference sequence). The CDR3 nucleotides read TGTGCCTGGACGGGCAGGGGGGACGGGGAGCTGTTTTTT. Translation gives CAWTGRGDGELFF.

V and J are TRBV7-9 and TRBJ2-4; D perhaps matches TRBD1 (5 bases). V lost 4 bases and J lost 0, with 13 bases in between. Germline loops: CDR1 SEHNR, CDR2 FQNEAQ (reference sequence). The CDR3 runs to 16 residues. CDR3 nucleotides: TGTGCCAGCAGCTCAACAGGACAACTAGCCAAAAACATTCAGTACTTC. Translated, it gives CASSSTGQLAKNIQYF.